The entry below describes one T cell receptor (beta chain). This record comes from a study of technical replicates of blood from a few donors. The CDR3 covers 17 residues. CDR1 and CDR2 (germline): MDHEN, SYDVKM. Losses at the gene ends were 4 bases for V and 1 base for J; bases not matched to a gene: 6. The repertoire was sequenced with immunoSEQ multiplex PCR; TCRdb's copy has only in-frame clones and lacks some. The sample has over 90,000 clones; approximately 95% are singletons. The clonotype comes from a human donor in good health. Sequencing used T cells isolated from PBMCs. V gene TRBV28 combines with J gene TRBJ2-1, with 11 bases aligning to TRBD2. The CDR3 coding sequence is TGTGCCAGCAGTTCCGGGGGACTAGCGGATTCCTACAATGAGCAGTTCTTC. Residues: CASSSGGLADSYNEQFF.